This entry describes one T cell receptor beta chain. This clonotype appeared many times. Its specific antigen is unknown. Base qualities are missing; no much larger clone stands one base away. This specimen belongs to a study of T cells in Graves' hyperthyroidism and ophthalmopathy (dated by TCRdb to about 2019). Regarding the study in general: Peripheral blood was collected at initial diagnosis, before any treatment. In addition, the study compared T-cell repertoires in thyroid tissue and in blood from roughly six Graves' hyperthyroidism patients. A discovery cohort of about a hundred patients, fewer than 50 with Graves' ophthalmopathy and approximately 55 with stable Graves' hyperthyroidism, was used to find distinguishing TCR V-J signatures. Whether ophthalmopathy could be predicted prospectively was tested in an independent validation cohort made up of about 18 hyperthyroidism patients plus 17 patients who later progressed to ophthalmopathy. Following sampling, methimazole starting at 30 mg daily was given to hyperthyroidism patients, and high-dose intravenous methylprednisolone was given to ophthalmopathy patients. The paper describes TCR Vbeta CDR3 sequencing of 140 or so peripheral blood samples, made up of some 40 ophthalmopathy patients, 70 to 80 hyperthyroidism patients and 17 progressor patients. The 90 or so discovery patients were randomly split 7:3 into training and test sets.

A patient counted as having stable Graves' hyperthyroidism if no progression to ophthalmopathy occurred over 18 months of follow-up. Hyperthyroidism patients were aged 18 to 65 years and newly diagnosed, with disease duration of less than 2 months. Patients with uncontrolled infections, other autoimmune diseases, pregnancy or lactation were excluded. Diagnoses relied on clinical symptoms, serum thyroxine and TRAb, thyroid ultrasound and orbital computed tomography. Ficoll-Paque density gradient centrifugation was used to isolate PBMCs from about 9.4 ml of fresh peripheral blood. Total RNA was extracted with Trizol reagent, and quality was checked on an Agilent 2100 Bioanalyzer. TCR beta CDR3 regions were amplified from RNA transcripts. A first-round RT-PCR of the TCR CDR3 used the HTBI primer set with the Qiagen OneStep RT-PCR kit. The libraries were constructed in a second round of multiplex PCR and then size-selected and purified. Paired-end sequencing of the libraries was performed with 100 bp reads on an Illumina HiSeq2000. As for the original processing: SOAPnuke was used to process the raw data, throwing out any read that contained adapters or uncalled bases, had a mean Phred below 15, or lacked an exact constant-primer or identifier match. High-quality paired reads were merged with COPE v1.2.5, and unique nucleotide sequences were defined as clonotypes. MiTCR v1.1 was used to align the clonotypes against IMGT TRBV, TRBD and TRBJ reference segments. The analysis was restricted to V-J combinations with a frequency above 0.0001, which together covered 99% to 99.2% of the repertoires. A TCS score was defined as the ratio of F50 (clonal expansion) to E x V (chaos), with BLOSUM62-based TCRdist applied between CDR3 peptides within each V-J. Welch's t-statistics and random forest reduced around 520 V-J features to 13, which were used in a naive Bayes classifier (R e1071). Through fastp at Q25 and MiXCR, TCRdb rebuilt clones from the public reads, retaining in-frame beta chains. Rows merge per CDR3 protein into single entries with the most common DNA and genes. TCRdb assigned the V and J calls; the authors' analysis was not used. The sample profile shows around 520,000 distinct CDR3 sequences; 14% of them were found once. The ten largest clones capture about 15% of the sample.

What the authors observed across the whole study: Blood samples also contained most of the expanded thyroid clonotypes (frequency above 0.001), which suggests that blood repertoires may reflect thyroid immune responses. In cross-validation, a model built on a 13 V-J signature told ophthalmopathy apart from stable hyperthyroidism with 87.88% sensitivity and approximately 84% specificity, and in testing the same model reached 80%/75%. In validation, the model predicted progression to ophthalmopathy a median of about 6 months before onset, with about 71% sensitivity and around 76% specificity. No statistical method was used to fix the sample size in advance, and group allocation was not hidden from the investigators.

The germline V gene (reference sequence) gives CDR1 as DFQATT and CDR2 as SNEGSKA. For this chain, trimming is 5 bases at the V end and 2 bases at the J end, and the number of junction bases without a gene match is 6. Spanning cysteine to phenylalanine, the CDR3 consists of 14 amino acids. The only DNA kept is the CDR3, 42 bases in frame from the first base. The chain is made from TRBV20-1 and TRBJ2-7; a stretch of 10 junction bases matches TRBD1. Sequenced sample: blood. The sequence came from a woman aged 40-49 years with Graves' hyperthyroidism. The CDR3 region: CSAPRDRGPYEQYF. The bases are TGCAGTGCTCCTCGGGACAGGGGACCCTACGAGCAGTACTTC.